This T cell receptor (beta chain) was captured in a study of CD8+ T cells in alopecia areata. Turning to the study itself: Tofacitinib was taken orally by treated patients, and the dose was 5 to 10 mg twice daily.

Trimming stripped 1 base from V and 2 bases from J, with 9 bases between. Germline V CDR1 and CDR2: SGHTA, FQGNSA. This CDR3 is built from 14 residues. General observations from the study: Besides other cells, scalp samples also yield sequences of resident alphabeta T cells from normal skin. Between patients, shared TCR sequences were less clear than in mice. This was possibly due in part to HLA diversity in the patient population.

Once RNA had been extracted, it was reverse transcribed into cDNA to act as the sequencing template. Only in-frame clones appear in the TCRdb table, and some are missing; sequencing was by immunoSEQ multiplex PCR. Found here are about 160,000 clones, 50% to 70% of them singletons; the top ten hold 0.75% to 0.95%. As to treatment: oral pan-JAK inhibitor, 5-10 mg twice daily. In regard to this clone: The target antigen is unknown.

Source: CD4+ T cells sorted from blood, taken at week 4, from a patient treated with tofacitinib. The clonotype originates from a human donor with alopecia areata. The rearrangement joins TRBV7-2 to TRBJ2-7, with no clear D. CDR3 protein: CASSLGQVPYEQYF. Here the CDR3 DNA reads TGTGCCAGCAGCTTAGGGCAGGTTCCCTACGAGCAGTACTTC.